Each of the 3 T cell receptor beta chains below was sequenced from the same sample in a study of cytomegalovirus exposure and HLA in healthy donors. The PCR was carried out with 60 Vbeta primers and 13 Jbeta primers. Libraries were prepared by immunoSEQ multiplex PCR; TCRdb keeps only in-frame clonotypes and omits some of them. Of roughly 70,000 clones in the sample, around 78% were seen once. The sample consisted of PBMCs. Source of these receptors: a man aged 50 or older in good health and CMV-seronegative.

The chain couples TRBV5-1 to TRBJ1-4, with a possible D match to TRBD1 (6 bases). The length of the CDR3 is 13 residues. Per germline, CDR1 SGHRS and CDR2 YFSETQ. V was shortened by 2 bases and J by 5 bases, with 7 bases between the two germline ends. DNA for the CDR3: TGCGCCAGCAGCTTCCAGGGGAATGAAAAACTGTTTTTT. The encoded protein is CASSFQGNEKLFF.

About this clone itself: At one of its ends the junction is not consistent with the germline gene, which may arise from a read error. The chain uses TRBV7-7 and TRBJ2-7; 8 bases fit TRBD2. The CDR3 length is 15 residues. Germline V gene lookup returns CDR1 SSHAT and CDR2 FNYEAQ (reference sequence). The chain's CDR3 is CASSSGTRGSGEQYF. CDR3 DNA sequence: TGTGCTAGCAGCTCCGGGACTAGGGGTTCCGGCGAGCAGTACTTC.

Remarks on this clone: An end of the junction differs from the germline gene, which may be a read error. The chain couples TRBV7-9 to TRBJ2-1; 7 nucleotides match TRBD2. Germline V CDR1 and CDR2: SEHNR, FQNEAQ (reference sequence). The CDR3 is 15 amino acids. The CDR3 DNA sequence: TGTTCCAGCAGCCGACTAGCCCAACCCTACAATGAGCAGTTCTTC. Protein: CSSSRLAQPYNEQFF.